This T cell receptor (beta chain) was sequenced for a study of T cells in Graves' hyperthyroidism and ophthalmopathy. The wider study: It was at initial diagnosis, before any treatment, that peripheral blood was collected. General study points: The model made its ophthalmopathy prediction, and onset followed a median around 6.5 months later. In the analysis, a 13 V-J model separated ophthalmopathy from stable hyperthyroidism. In blood, most of the thyroid clonotypes expanded above 0.001 were also present.

Researchers took RNA transcripts and amplified the TCR beta CDR3 regions from them. A first-round RT-PCR of the TCR CDR3 used the HTBI primer set. TCRdb re-analysed the multiplex PCR reads in MiXCR, keeping a single row per CDR3 protein. The sample has around 600,000 distinct CDR3 sequences; approximately 15% are singletons. The sample holds a few counts of this clonotype. Its matching antigen is unknown. Germline V gene lookup returns CDR1 MNHEY and CDR2 SVGEGT. This CDR3 region has 13 residues. Trimming took 6 bases from V and 5 from J, leaving 11 bases between them. The receptor comes from a woman between 18 and 29 years old with Graves' ophthalmopathy. The V gene is TRBV6-2 or TRBV6-3, the J gene TRBJ1-5; perhaps TRBD1 as D (6 bases). Sequenced input: blood. DNA of the CDR3: TGTGCCAGCAGGGACAGCGGGGATCAGCCCCAGCATTTT. Translating it yields CASRDSGDQPQHF.